The count of the clone carrying this T cell receptor (beta chain) is one. In the PCR, 60 Vbeta and 13 Jbeta primers were used. Sequencing was performed with immunoSEQ multiplex PCR; in TCRdb, only in-frame clones are kept and a portion is missing. The sample holds some 150,000 clones; over 80% are singletons and the top ten take 1.5%. The sample is drawn from a study of cytomegalovirus exposure and HLA in healthy donors. V was pared by 3 bases and J by 7 bases, with 13 bases between. Germline loops: CDR1 MNHNS, CDR2 SASEGT. The CDR3 runs to 14 residues. The sequencing input was PBMCs. The rearrangement links TRBV6-1 to TRBJ1-5; D possibly corresponds to TRBD1 (5 bases). The sequence was obtained from a woman between 18 and 29 years old in good health and CMV-seronegative. CDR3 DNA: TGTGCCAGCAGTGACAGGGCAGTATGGCAGCCCCAGCATTTT. Its protein is CASSDRAVWQPQHF.